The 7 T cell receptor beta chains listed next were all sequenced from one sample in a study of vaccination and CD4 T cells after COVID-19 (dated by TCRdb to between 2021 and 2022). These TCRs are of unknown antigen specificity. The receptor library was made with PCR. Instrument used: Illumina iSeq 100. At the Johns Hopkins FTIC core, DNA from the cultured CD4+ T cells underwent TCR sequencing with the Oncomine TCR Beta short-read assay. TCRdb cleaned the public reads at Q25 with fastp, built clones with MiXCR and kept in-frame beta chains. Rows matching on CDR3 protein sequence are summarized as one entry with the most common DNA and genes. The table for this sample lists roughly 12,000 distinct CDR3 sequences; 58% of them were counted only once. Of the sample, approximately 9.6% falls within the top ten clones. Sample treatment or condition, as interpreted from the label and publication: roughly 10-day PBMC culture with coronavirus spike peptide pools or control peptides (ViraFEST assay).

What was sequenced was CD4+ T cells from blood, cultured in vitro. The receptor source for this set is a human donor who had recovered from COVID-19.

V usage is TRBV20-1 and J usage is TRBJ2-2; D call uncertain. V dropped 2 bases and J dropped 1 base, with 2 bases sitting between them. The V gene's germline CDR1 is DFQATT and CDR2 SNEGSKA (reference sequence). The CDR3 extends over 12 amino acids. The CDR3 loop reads CSARWNTGELFF. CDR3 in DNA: TGCAGTGCTAGATGGAACACCGGGGAGCTGTTTTTT.

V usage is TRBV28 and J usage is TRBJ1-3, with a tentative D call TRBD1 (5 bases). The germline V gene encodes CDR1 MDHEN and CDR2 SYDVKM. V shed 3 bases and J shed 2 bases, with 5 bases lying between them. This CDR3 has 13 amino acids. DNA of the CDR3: TGTGCCAGCAGTTTCAGGGCTGGAAACACCATATATTTT. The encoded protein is CASSFRAGNTIYF. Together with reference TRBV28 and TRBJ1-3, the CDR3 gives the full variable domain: DVKVTQSSRYLVKRTGEKVFLECVQDMDHENMFWYRQDPGLGLRLIYFSYDVKMKEKGDIPEGYSVSREKKERFSLILESASTNQTSMYLCASSFRAGNTIYFGEGSWLTVV.

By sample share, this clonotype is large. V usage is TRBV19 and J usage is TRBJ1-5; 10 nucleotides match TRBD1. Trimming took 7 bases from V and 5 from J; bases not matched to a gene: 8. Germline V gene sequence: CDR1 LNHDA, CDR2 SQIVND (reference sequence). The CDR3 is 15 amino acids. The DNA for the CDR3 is TGTGCCAGTAAAAAGGGACAGGGGAATTATCAGCCCCAGCATTTT. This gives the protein CASKKGQGNYQPQHF.

CDR3: CALDGLYGYTF. The CDR3 DNA sequence: TGTGCCCTCGACGGACTCTATGGCTACACCTTC. The chain couples TRBV6-2 or TRBV6-3 to TRBJ1-2, with D uncertain. V was pared by 11 bases and J by 4 bases, with 11 bases between. CDR1 MNHEY and CDR2 SVGEGT come from the germline V gene. There are 11 residues in the CDR3.

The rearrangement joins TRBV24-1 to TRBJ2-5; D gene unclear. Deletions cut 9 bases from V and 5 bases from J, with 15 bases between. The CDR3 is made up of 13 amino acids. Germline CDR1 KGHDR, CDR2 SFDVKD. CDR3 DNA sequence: TGTGCCACCGGGTCGGCAGATTGGGAGACCCAGTACTTC. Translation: CATGSADWETQYF.

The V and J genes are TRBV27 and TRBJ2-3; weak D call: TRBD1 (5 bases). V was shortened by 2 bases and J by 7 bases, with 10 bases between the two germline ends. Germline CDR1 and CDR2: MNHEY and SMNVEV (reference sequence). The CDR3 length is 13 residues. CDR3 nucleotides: TGTGCCAGCAGTTTACAGGGCTTAAATACGCAGTATTTT. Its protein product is CASSLQGLNTQYF.

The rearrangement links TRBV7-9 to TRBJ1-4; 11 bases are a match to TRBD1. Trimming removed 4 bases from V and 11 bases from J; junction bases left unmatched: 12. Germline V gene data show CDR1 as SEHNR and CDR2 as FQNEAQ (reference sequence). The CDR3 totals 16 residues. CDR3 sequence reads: CASSYQGTGQGDKLFF. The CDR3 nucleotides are TGTGCCAGCAGCTACCAAGGGACGGGACAGGGGGACAAACTGTTTTTT.